This TCR beta chain derives from a study of breast tumors, draining lymph nodes, adjacent tissues. Regarding the study as a whole: Tumor repertoires ranked between lymph nodes and nontumor tissue in diversity, with V and J gene preferences. Luminal-like breast cancer showed significantly greater tumor-nontumor repertoire similarity than basal-like breast cancer did.

On this clonotype itself: Its antigen is unidentified.

Germline CDR1 reads SNHLY; CDR2 reads FYNNEI. The CDR3 totals 17 residues. Deletions cut 4 bases from V and 1 base from J, with 14 bases between. Via MiXCR, TCRdb re-called the multiplex PCR reads, giving one row per CDR3 protein. The sample consists of roughly 17,000 distinct CDR3 sequences, about two thirds of them appearing once. The TCR originated in a female donor with breast cancer. Some clones in this sample may be carry-over from other donors' samples. The chain is built from TRBV2 and TRBJ2-6; either TRBD1 or TRBD2 may fit D (5 bases each). The sequenced material came from tumor-adjacent breast tissue. The CDR3 sequence: CASSAGALSSGANVLTF. Here the CDR3 DNA reads TGTGCCAGCAGTGCCGGGGCTCTGTCTTCTGGGGCCAACGTCCTGACTTTC.